This record covers a single T cell receptor beta chain. The antigen is not known. The sample belongs to a study of shared clonotypes between healthy human individuals. Overall study results and limits: Donor scarcity curtailed the genetic and exposure-history diversity represented herein. For naive CD4 cells, roughly 4.8% of clonotypes were shared across a handful of donors. In general, naive subsets displayed greater estimated richness than memory subsets did.

Sorted-subset replicate PCR reactions contained 150 to 200 ng DNA, corresponding to some 29,000 T cell genomes. The assay was immunoSEQ multiplex PCR, and TCRdb's table has in-frame clones only and misses some. The table includes about 600,000 clones, around 97% detected once. The CDR3 extends over 15 amino acids. V gave up 1 base and J gave up 4 bases; unmatched junction bases: 3. Germline CDR1 SNHLY, CDR2 FYNNEI. V is TRBV2 and J is TRBJ2-3; 9 nucleotides align to TRBD1. This TCR was sampled from a woman in her thirties in good health. Sequenced: naive CD4+ T cells sorted from blood. As for subset: CD45RA+ positively selected. The CDR3 region is CASSEDRGHPDTQYF. CDR3 sequence (DNA): TGTGCCAGCAGTGAAGACAGGGGGCACCCAGATACGCAGTATTTT.